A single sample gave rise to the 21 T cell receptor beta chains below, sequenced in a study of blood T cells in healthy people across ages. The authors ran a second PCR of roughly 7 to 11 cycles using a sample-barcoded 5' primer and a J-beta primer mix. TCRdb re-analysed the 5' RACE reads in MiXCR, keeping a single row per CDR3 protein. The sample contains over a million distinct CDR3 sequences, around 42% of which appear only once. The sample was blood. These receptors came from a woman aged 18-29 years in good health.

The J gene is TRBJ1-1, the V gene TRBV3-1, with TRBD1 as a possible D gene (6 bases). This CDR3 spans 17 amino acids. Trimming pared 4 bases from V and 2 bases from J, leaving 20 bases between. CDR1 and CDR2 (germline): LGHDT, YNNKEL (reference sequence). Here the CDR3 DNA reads TGTGCCAGCAGCCCCTCCGACAGGCCTGGTAGAAACACTGAAGCTTTCTTT. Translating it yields CASSPSDRPGRNTEAFF.

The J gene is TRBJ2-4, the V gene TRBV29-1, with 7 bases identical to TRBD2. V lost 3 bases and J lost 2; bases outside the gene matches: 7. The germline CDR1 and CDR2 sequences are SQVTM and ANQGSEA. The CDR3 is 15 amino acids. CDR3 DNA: TGCAGCGTTGATGCGGCGGGAGCGACCAAAAACATTCAGTACTTC. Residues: CSVDAAGATKNIQYF.

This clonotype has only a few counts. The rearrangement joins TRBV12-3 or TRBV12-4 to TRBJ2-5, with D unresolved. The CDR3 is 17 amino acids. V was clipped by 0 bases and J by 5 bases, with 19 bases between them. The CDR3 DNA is TGTGCCAGCAGTTTAGCGCTCTTGGATTTTAGCAGGGAGACCCAGTACTTC. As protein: CASSLALLDFSRETQYF.

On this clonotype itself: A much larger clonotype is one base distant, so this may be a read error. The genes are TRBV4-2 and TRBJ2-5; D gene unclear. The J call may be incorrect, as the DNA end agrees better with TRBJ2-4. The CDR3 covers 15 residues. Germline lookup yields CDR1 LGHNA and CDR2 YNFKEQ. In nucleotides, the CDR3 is TGTGCCGGCAGCCAAGGTCCAACGGCTGAAAACATTCAGTACTTC. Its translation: CAGSQGPTAENIQYF.

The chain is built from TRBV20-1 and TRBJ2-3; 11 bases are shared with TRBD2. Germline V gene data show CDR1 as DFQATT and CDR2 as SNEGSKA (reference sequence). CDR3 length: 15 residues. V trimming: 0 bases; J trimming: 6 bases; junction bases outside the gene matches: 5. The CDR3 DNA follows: TGCAGTGCTAGAGATTGGCCTAGCGGGGGGGATACGCAGTATTTT. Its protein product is CSARDWPSGGDTQYF.

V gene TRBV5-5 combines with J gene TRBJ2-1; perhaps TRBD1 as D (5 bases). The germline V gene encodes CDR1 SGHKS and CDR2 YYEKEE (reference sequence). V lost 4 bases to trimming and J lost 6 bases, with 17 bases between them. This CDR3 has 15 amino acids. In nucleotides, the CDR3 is TGTGCCAGCAGCCCCAGTCCCGACAGAGCCAATGAGCAGTTCTTC. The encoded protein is CASSPSPDRANEQFF. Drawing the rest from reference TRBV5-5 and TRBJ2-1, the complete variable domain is DAGVTQSPTHLIKTRGQQVTLRCSPISGHKSVSWYQQVLGQGPQFIFQYYEKEERGRGNFPDRFSARQFPNYSSELNVNALLLGDSALYLCASSPSPDRANEQFFGPGTRLTVL.

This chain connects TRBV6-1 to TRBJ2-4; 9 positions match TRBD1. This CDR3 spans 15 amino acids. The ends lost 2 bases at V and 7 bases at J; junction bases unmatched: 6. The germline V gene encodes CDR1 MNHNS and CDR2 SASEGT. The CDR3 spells CASSEPGQGGNIQYF. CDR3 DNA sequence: TGTGCCAGCAGTGAACCGGGACAGGGCGGGAACATTCAGTACTTC.

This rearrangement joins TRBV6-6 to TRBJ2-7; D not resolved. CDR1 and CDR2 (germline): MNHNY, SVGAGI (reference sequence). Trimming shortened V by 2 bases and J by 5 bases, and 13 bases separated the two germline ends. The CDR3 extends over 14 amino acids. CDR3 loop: CASSYHTVGDEQYF. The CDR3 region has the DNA TGTGCCAGCAGTTACCATACTGTTGGAGACGAGCAGTACTTC.

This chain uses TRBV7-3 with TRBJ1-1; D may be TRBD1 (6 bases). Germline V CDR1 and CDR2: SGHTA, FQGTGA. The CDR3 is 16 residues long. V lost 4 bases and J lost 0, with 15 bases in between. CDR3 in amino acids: CASSSRGRAVNTEAFF. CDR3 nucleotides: TGTGCCAGCAGCTCACGGGGGCGCGCGGTGAACACTGAAGCTTTCTTT.

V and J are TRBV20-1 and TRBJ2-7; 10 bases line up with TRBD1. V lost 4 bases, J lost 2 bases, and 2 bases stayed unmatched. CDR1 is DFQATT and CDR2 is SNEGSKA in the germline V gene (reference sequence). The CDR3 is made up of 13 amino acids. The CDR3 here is CSANDRGPYEQYF. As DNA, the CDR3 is TGCAGTGCTAACGACAGGGGGCCCTACGAGCAGTACTTC.

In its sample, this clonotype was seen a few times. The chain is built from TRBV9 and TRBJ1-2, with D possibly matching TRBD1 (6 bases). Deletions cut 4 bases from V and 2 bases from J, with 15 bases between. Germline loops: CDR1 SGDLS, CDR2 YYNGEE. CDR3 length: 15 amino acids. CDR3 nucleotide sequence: TGTGCCAGCAGCCCCTCGGGGGGCACAAACTATGGCTACACCTTC. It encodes CASSPSGGTNYGYTF.

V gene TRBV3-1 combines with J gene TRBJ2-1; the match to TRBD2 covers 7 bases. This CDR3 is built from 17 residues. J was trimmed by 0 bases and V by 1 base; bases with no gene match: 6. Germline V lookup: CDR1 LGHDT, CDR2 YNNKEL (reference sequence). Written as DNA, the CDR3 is TGTGCCAGCAGCCAAGTCTGGGGGAGGGCCTCCTACAATGAGCAGTTCTTC. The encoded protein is CASSQVWGRASYNEQFF.

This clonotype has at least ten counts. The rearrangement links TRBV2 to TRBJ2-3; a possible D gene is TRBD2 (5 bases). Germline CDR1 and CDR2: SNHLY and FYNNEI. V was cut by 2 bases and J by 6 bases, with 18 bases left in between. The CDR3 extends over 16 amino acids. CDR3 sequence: CASSEFDLAGPDTQYF. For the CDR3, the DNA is TGTGCCAGCAGTGAATTTGACCTTGCGGGTCCCGATACGCAGTATTTT.

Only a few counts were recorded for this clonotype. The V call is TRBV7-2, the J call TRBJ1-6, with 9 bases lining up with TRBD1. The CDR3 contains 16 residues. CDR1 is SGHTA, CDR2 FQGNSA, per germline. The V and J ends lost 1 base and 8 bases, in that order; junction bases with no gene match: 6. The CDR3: CASSLDGTGPHSPLHF. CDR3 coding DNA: TGTGCCAGCAGCTTAGACGGGACAGGGCCTCATTCACCCCTCCACTTT.

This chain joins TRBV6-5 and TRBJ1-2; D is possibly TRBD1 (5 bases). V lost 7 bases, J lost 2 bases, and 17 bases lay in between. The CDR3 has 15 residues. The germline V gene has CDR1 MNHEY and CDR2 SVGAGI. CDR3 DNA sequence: TGTGCCAGCACTTTTGGCGACAGAGACAACTATGGCTACACCTTC. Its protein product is CASTFGDRDNYGYTF.

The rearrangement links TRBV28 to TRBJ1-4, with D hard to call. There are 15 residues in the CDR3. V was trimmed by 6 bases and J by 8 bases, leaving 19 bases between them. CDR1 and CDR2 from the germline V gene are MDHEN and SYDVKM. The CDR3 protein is CASSPPGRPGEKLFF. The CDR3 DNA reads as TGTGCCAGCAGCCCCCCCGGGAGGCCCGGCGAAAAACTGTTTTTT.

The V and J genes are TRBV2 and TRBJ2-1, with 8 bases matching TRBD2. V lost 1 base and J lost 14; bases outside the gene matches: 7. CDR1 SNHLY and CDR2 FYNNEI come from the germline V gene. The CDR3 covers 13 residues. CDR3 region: CASSEVVTGGKFF. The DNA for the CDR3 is TGTGCCAGCAGTGAAGTCGTAACGGGGGGGAAGTTCTTC.

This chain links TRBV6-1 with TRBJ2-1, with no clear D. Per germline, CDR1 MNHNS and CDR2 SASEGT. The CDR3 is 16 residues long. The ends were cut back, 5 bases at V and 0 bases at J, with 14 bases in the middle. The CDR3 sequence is CASSNAPESSYNEQFF. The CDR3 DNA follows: TGTGCCAGCAGTAACGCGCCCGAGAGCTCCTACAATGAGCAGTTCTTC.

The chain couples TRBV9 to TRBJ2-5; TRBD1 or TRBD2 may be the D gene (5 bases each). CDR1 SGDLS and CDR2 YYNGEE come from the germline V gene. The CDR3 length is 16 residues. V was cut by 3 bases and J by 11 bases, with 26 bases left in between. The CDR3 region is CASSAQLQDFSNEQYF. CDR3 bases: TGTGCCAGCAGCGCGCAACTACAGGACTTTAGCAATGAGCAGTACTTC. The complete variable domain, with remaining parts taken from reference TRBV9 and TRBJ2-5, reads DSGVTQTPKHLITATGQRVTLRCSPRSGDLSVYWYQQSLDQGLQFLIQYYNGEERAKGNILERFSAQQFPDLHSELNLSSLELGDSALYFCASSAQLQDFSNEQYFGPGTRLLVL.

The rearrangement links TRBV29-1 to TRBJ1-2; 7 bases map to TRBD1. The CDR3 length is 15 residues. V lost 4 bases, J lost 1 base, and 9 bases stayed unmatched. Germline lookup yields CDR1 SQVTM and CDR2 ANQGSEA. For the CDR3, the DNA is TGCAGCGTTGGGTTACAGGGGATGAGTAACTATGGCTACACCTTC. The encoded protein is CSVGLQGMSNYGYTF.

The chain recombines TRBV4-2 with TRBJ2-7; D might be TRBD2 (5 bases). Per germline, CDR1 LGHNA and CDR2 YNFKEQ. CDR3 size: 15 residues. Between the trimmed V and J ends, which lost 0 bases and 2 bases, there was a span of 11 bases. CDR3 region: CASSQDWTGTYEQYF. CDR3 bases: TGTGCCAGCAGCCAAGATTGGACGGGAACCTACGAGCAGTACTTC.